This paragraph covers one T cell receptor (beta chain) sequence. The sample is drawn from a study of blood T cell repertoires in COVID-19. Study in general: Sites across the United States, Italy and Spain contributed samples from acute and convalescent COVID-19.

Clones were read by immunoSEQ multiplex PCR, and TCRdb kept only the in-frame ones, dropping some. The repertoire holds 110,000 or so clones, roughly 80% seen once, with around 8% in the top ten. Germline V lookup: CDR1 SGHNT, CDR2 YYREEE (reference sequence). CDR3 length equals 16 residues. V lost 1 base and J 5 bases, leaving 16 bases between the germline ends. The source of this sequence is a woman between 40 and 55 years old with acute or convalescent COVID-19. Sequencing was carried out using peripheral blood. The chain carries TRBV5-4 and TRBJ2-1; D is perhaps TRBD1 (6 bases). The CDR3 here is CASSLLGAGVNNEQFF. The CDR3 coding sequence is TGTGCCAGCAGCTTGCTTGGGGCAGGGGTAAACAATGAGCAGTTCTTC. The entire variable domain, with the rest obtained from reference TRBV5-4 and TRBJ2-1, is as follows: ETGVTQSPTHLIKTRGQQVTLRCSSQSGHNTVSWYQQALGQGPQFIFQYYREEENGRGNFPPRFSGLQFPNYSSELNVNALELDDSALYLCASSLLGAGVNNEQFFGPGTRLTVL.